This T cell receptor (beta chain) was identified during a study of response to subunit inactivated influenza vaccine. MiXCR, run by TCRdb on the RT-PCR reads, gives a single entry per CDR3 protein. Of approximately 500,000 distinct CDR3 sequences listed, around a quarter are singletons. The CDR3 has 16 residues. Germline V gene data show CDR1 as PRHDT and CDR2 as FYEKMQ (reference sequence). The ends lost 0 bases at V and 2 bases at J; junction bases unmatched: 6. This clonotype came up a few times. These sequences were also reported in another study, on T cells expressing NK-cell markers. From that paper: Scientists made TCR beta cDNA using 5'RACE template switching with UMIs.

The input for sequencing was CD4+ T cells sorted from PBMCs, taken roughly 13 days after vaccination. The receptor was isolated from a man between 50 and 59 years old who received an inactivated influenza vaccine. The rearrangement joins TRBV13 to TRBJ2-5; 7 bases are shared with TRBD2. CDR3 in amino acids: CASSLGRGTVQETQYF. Here the CDR3 DNA reads TGTGCCAGCAGCTTAGGGCGGGGGACCGTTCAAGAGACCCAGTACTTC.